The rows below give T cell receptor beta chains drawn from one sample of a study of shared clonotypes between healthy human individuals. Produced via immunoSEQ multiplex PCR; TCRdb's table is partial and in-frame only. The sample consists of roughly 2.5 million clones, roughly nine tenths of them appearing once. Source material: naive CD4+ T cells sorted from blood. These receptor sequences come from a man between 18 and 29 years old in good health. CDR3s include the opening cysteine and the closing phenylalanine or tryptophan. D genes are given only for firm matches. Not all rows give a size; the values are once, few, many and, for expanded clones, a class.

CDR3 length	clone size	J gene	D gene	V gene	CDR3 protein	CDR3 DNA
15	-	TRBJ1-1	-	TRBV10-3	CAISESGKLNTEAFF	TGTGCCATCAGTGAGTCGGGCAAGCTGAACACTGAAGCTTTCTTT
15	-	TRBJ2-5	-	TRBV7-7	CASSLVAGAGETQYF	TGTGCTAGCAGCCTAGTCGCGGGGGCTGGGGAGACCCAGTACTTC
15	-	TRBJ1-2	-	TRBV2	CASSEPGQGTSGYTF	TGTGCCAGCAGTGAACCGGGTCAGGGAACAAGCGGCTACACCTTC
16	-	TRBJ2-6	TRBD1	TRBV5-1	CASSWTGVSGANVLTF	TGCGCCAGCAGCTGGACAGGTGTCTCTGGGGCCAACGTCCTGACTTTC
15	-	TRBJ2-7	TRBD2	TRBV4-1	CASSRTSPVDHEQYF	TGCGCCAGCAGCCGGACTAGCCCCGTTGACCACGAGCAGTACTTC
13	-	TRBJ2-5	-	TRBV5-6	CASSLGLQETQYF	TGTGCCAGCAGCTTGGGACTTCAAGAGACCCAGTACTTC
14	-	TRBJ1-2	-	TRBV28	CASSVGQLLYGYTF	TGTGCCAGCAGTGTGGGACAACTTCTCTATGGCTACACCTTC
15	-	TRBJ1-5	TRBD1	TRBV5-6	CASSLRDRELQPQHF	TGTGCCAGCAGCTTGCGCGACAGGGAGTTACAGCCCCAGCATTTT
13	-	TRBJ2-5	-	TRBV15	CATSRDLQETQYF	TGTGCCACCAGCAGAGACCTTCAAGAGACCCAGTACTTC
16	-	TRBJ1-2	-	TRBV30	CAWSVQPPALNYGYTF	TGTGCCTGGAGTGTTCAGCCACCAGCGCTTAACTATGGCTACACCTTC
17	-	TRBJ2-7	TRBD1	TRBV7-3	CASSLTGQKRGSYEQYF	TGTGCCAGCAGCTTAACGGGACAGAAAAGGGGATCCTACGAGCAGTACTTC
14	once	TRBJ1-5	-	TRBV19	CASSIPQRNQPQHF	TGTGCCAGTAGTATCCCGCAGAGGAATCAGCCCCAGCATTTT
12	-	TRBJ1-1	-	TRBV2	CASRMMNTEAFF	TGTGCCAGCAGAATGATGAACACTGAAGCTTTCTTT
15	-	TRBJ2-1	-	TRBV11-3	CASSPPGKGHNEQFF	TGTGCCAGCAGCCCCCCCGGGAAGGGCCATAATGAGCAGTTCTTC
17	once	TRBJ2-3	-	TRBV12-2	CASRFQREGQGTDTQYF	TGTGCAAGTCGCTTCCAGCGGGAGGGCCAGGGCACAGATACGCAGTATTTT
16	-	TRBJ2-3	-	TRBV13	CASSLGIGRITDTQYF	TGTGCCAGCAGCTTAGGAATCGGGAGAATCACAGATACGCAGTATTTT
13	-	TRBJ2-7	-	TRBV11-3	CASSPLFGHEQYF	TGTGCCAGCAGCCCTTTGTTCGGCCACGAGCAGTACTTC
13	-	TRBJ2-5	-	TRBV30	CAWSQGGQETQYF	TGTGCCTGGAGCCAGGGGGGACAAGAGACCCAGTACTTC
13	-	TRBJ2-7	-	TRBV30	CAWSLVLVGEQYF	TGTGCCTGGAGTCTGGTACTAGTGGGCGAGCAGTACTTC
19	-	TRBJ2-4	TRBD2	TRBV11-2	CASSLSRAGGLFTKNIQYF	TGTGCCAGCAGCTTAAGTCGGGCGGGAGGCCTTTTCACCAAAAACATTCAGTACTTC
14	-	TRBJ2-7	TRBD2	TRBV30	CAWSLGSGGYEQYF	TGTGCCTGGTCACTCGGGAGCGGGGGCTACGAGCAGTACTTC
13	-	TRBJ1-5	-	TRBV5-4	CASSLGSNQPQHF	TGTGCCAGCAGCTTAGGCAGCAATCAGCCCCAGCATTTT
13	-	TRBJ2-5	TRBD1	TRBV5-1	CASAPGGWETQYF	TGCGCCAGCGCTCCAGGGGGCTGGGAGACCCAGTACTTC
17	-	TRBJ2-1	TRBD2	TRBV30	CAWSLGGSGRAANEQFF	TGTGCCTGGAGTCTGGGGGGGAGCGGGAGGGCGGCAAATGAGCAGTTCTTC
16	-	TRBJ2-5	TRBD2	TRBV5-4	CASSLVVAGGSETQYF	TGTGCCAGCAGCTTGGTGGTAGCGGGGGGTTCAGAGACCCAGTACTTC
16	few	TRBJ1-5	-	TRBV7-9	CASSLGGQGSNQPQHF	TGTGCCAGCAGCTTAGGTGGGCAGGGAAGCAATCAGCCCCAGCATTTT
12	-	TRBJ2-1	-	TRBV5-1	CASSKGYNEQFF	TGCGCCAGCAGCAAAGGTTACAATGAGCAGTTCTTC
14	-	TRBJ2-7	-	TRBV7-2	CASSGGPSVSEQYF	TGTGCCAGCAGCGGCGGACCCTCGGTTTCCGAGCAGTACTTC
16	-	TRBJ2-3	-	TRBV2	CASSAEWGLPSDTQYF	TGTGCCAGCAGTGCAGAGTGGGGACTGCCCTCAGATACGCAGTATTTT
13	-	TRBJ2-5	-	TRBV10-1	CASSDKAGETQYF	TGCGCCAGCAGTGACAAAGCGGGAGAGACCCAGTACTTC
18	-	TRBJ2-1	TRBD2	TRBV14	CASSQDIAGDATYNEQFF	TGTGCCAGCAGCCAAGATATAGCGGGAGACGCCACCTACAATGAGCAGTTCTTC
15	-	TRBJ1-2	-	TRBV9	CASSEGGRPDYGYTF	TGTGCCAGCAGCGAGGGGGGACGACCCGACTATGGCTACACCTTC
16	-	TRBJ2-5	-	TRBV2	CASSEARLIGKETQYF	TGTGCCAGCAGTGAAGCCCGTCTAATTGGGAAAGAGACCCAGTACTTC